The T cell receptor (beta chain) under discussion was sequenced for a study of CD8 T cells in Susac syndrome. Looking at the study overall: Sequencing included Susac syndrome patients, more than five of them with active disease and under 10 in remission. There were Susac syndrome patients who were therapy-naive at blood draw, others on corticosteroids, and others on intravenous immunoglobulin alone.

After extraction with the RNeasy kit, about 0.5 to 1 ug of the RNA was reverse transcribed using random hexamers. A multiplex approach, immunoSEQ multiplex PCR, amplified TCR beta CDR3 across 54 Vbeta and 13 Jbeta. TCRdb used MiXCR to reprocess the immunoSEQ multiplex PCR reads, holding one entry per CDR3 protein. The data contain about 140,000 distinct CDR3 sequences, about 95% of them singletons. V gave up 1 base and J gave up 11 bases; unmatched junction bases: 8. The CDR3 runs to 13 residues. The germline CDR1 and CDR2 sequences are SGHRS and YFSETQ. Recently defined diagnostic criteria classed the Susac syndrome patients as definite or probable.

The receptor comes from a human donor with Susac syndrome. This chain connects TRBV5-1 to TRBJ1-1, with 7 nucleotides matching TRBD1. Sequenced input: CD4+ T cells from PBMCs. CDR3 region: CASSLSGQGDAFF. The CDR3 nucleotides are TGCGCCAGCAGCTTGTCCGGTCAGGGGGACGCTTTCTTT.